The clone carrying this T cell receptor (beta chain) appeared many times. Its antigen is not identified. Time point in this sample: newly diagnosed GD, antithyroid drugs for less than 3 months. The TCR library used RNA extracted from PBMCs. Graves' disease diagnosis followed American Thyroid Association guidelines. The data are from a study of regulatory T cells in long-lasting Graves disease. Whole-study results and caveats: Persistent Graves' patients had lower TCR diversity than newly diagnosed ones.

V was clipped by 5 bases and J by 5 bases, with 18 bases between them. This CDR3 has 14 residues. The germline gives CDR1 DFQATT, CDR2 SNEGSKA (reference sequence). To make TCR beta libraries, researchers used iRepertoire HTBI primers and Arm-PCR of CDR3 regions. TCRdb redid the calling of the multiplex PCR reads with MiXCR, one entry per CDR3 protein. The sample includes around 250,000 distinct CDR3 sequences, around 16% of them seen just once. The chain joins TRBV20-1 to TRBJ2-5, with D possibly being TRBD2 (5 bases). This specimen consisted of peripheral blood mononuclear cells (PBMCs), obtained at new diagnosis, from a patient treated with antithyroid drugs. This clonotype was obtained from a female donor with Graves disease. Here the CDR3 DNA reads TGCAGTGCTCTCCGGTTGGGAGCGCCCGAGACCCAGTACTTC. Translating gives CSALRLGAPETQYF.